This TCR beta chain was obtained from a study of shared clonotypes between healthy human individuals. The CDR3 extends over 16 amino acids. Trimming shortened V by 2 bases and J by 7 bases, and 18 bases separated the two germline ends. Germline loops: CDR1 SGHAT, CDR2 FQDESV (reference sequence). TCRdb's copy holds only in-frame clones and misses some; the assay was immunoSEQ multiplex PCR. The repertoire consists of about 2.5 million clones, with around 92% occurring once and the leading ten covering about 0.36%. The specimen sequenced was naive CD4+ T cells from PBMCs. Subset denoted: CD45RA+ positively selected. This sequence originates from a man aged 18-30 years in good health. Some clones in this sample may be carry-over from other donors' samples. The chain is built from TRBV11-1 and TRBJ2-1; TRBD2 might be the D (6 bases). CDR3 sequence: CASSLQVRAAGNEQFF. CDR3 DNA: TGTGCCAGCAGCTTACAGGTACGGGCCGCGGGGAATGAGCAGTTCTTC.